These 8 T cell receptor beta chains share one sample of origin, sequenced in a study of molecular identifiers for immune sequencing clone quantification. TCRdb fed the PCR reads into MiXCR, producing one record per CDR3 protein. In the table there are 600,000 to 650,000 distinct CDR3 sequences, 20% of which are singletons. The specimen sequenced was naive CD8+ T cells from blood, with Jurkat cell RNA spiked in. Subset of the sample: FACS-sorted CD8+CD4-CCR7+CD45RA+ naive T cells. These receptors were collected from a human donor in good health. Some libraries in this study had Jurkat cell RNA spiked in.

V usage is TRBV11-2 and J usage is TRBJ2-3; 11 nucleotides align to TRBD2. V was pared by 0 bases and J by 2 bases, with 7 bases of the junction left unmatched. The CDR3 has 18 amino acids. Germline lookup yields CDR1 SGHAT and CDR2 FQNNGV. As DNA, the CDR3 is TGTGCCAGCAGCTTAGAGAGGGAACTAGCGGGAGCCACAGATACGCAGTATTTT. It translates to CASSLERELAGATDTQYF.

This clonotype appeared a few times. The chain employs TRBV19 and TRBJ2-5, with D perhaps TRBD1 (6 bases). V lost 3 bases and J lost 4, with 12 bases in between. The germline gives CDR1 LNHDA, CDR2 SQIVND (reference sequence). This CDR3 has 14 amino acids. CDR3 bases: TGTGCCAGTAGTATGAACAGGGTAGGAGAGACCCAGTACTTC. It translates to CASSMNRVGETQYF.

The V and J genes are TRBV10-3 and TRBJ2-1; D is undetermined. V gave up 10 bases and J gave up 7 bases, with 11 bases separating them. Looked up from germline, CDR1 is ENHRY and CDR2 is SYGVKD. This CDR3 has 11 residues. The CDR3 is CATGQDNEQFF. In DNA form, the CDR3 reads TGTGCCACCGGCCAGGATAATGAGCAGTTCTTC.

The chain employs TRBV7-9 and TRBJ2-1, with TRBD2 as a possible D gene (5 bases). The CDR3 covers 14 residues. Per germline, CDR1 SEHNR and CDR2 FQNEAQ (reference sequence). Trimming took 1 base from V and 6 from J, leaving 10 bases between them. CDR3 residues: CASSLGFLANEQFF. The CDR3 bases are TGTGCCAGCAGCTTAGGTTTCCTAGCCAATGAGCAGTTCTTC.

This clonotype was seen many times. The gene calls are TRBV13 and TRBJ2-3; 13 bases are a match to TRBD2. CDR3 size: 19 residues. With V trimmed by 4 bases and J by 6 bases, 16 bases remained unmatched. Germline values: CDR1 PRHDT, CDR2 FYEKMQ (reference sequence). The CDR3 loop is CASSSGLAGALYPRDTQYF. CDR3 DNA sequence: TGTGCCAGCAGCTCAGGACTAGCGGGGGCCCTGTACCCTCGGGATACGCAGTATTTT. The full variable domain, its missing parts supplied by reference TRBV13 and TRBJ2-3, is AAGVIQSPRHLIKEKRETATLKCYPIPRHDTVYWYQQGPGQDPQFLISFYEKMQSDKGSIPDRFSAQQFSDYHSELNMSSLELGDSALYFCASSSGLAGALYPRDTQYFGPGTRLTVL.

This clonotype occurred many times. The chain carries TRBV7-9 and TRBJ2-4; the match to TRBD1 covers 7 bases. This CDR3 is 15 amino acids long. Germline V gene sequence: CDR1 SEHNR, CDR2 FQNEAQ (reference sequence). V lost 5 bases to trimming and J lost 0 bases; unmatched junction nucleotides: 4. The CDR3 nucleotides read TGTGCCAGCAGCCCAGGGGGTCTAGCCAAAAACATTCAGTACTTC. Translating gives CASSPGGLAKNIQYF.

This clonotype has ten or more counts. The CDR3 nucleotides are TGTGCCAGCAGTTTTGTGAACACTGAAGCTTTCTTT. Amino acids: CASSFVNTEAFF. This chain connects TRBV6-2 or TRBV6-3 to TRBJ1-1; the D is unclear. The CDR3 contains 12 residues. Germline V gives CDR1 MNHEY, CDR2 SVGEGT. V lost 4 bases to trimming and J lost 0 bases, with 3 bases between them.

This clonotype was observed a few times. The chain carries TRBV20-1 and TRBJ2-3; 9 bases agree with TRBD2. The germline CDR1 and CDR2 sequences are DFQATT and SNEGSKA (reference sequence). The CDR3 loop spans 17 amino acids. V trimming: 1 base; J trimming: 1 base; junction bases outside the gene matches: 9. CDR3 amino acids: CSARVAGGHPGTDTQYF. CDR3 in DNA: TGCAGTGCTAGAGTCGCGGGGGGGCATCCTGGCACAGATACGCAGTATTTT.